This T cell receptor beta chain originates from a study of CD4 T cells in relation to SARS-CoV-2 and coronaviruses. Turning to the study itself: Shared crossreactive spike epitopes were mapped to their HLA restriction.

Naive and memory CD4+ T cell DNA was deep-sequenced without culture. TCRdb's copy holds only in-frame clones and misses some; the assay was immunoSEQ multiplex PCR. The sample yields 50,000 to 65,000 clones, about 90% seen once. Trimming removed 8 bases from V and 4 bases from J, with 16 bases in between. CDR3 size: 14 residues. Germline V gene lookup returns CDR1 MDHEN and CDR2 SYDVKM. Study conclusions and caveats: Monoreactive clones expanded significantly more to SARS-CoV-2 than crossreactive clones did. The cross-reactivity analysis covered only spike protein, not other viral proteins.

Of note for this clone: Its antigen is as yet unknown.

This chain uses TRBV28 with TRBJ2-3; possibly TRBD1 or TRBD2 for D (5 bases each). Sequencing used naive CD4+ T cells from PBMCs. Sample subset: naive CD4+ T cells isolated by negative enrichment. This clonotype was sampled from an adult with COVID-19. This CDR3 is CASLRDGLPDTQYF. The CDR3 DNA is TGTGCCAGCCTCCGGGACGGTCTCCCAGATACGCAGTATTTT.